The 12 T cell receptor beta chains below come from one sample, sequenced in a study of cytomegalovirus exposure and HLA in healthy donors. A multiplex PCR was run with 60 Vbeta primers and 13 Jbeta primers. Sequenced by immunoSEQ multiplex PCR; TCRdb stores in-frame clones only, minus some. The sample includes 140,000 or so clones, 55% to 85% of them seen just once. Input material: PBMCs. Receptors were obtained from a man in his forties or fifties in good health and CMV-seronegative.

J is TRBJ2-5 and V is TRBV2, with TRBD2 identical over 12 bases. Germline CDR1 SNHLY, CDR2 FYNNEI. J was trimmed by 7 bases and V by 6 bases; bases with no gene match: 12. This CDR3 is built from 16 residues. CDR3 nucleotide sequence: TGTGCCAGCAGCATCACGACTAGCGGGGGTACGGGGACCCAGTACTTC. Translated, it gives CASSITTSGGTGTQYF.

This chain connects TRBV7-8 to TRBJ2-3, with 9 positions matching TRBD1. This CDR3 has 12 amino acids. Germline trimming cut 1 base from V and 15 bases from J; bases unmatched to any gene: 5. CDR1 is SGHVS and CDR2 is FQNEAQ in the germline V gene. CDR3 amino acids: CASSLGDRAGYF. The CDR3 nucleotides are TGTGCCAGCAGCTTAGGGGACAGGGCTGGCTATTTT. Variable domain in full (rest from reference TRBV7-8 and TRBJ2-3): GAGVSQSPRYKVAKRGQDVALRCDPISGHVSLFWYQQALGQGPEFLTYFQNEAQLDKSGLPSDRFFAERPEGSVSTLKIQRTQQEDSAVYLCASSLGDRAGYFGPGTRLTVL.

CDR3 sequence: CASSLGQGSDYGYTF. The DNA for the CDR3 is TGTGCCAGCAGCTTAGGACAGGGTTCTGACTATGGCTACACCTTC. The chain has TRBV5-4 and TRBJ1-2, with TRBD1 matching over 8 bases. The CDR3 has 15 amino acids. Germline CDR1 is SGHNT and CDR2 is YYREEE (reference sequence). V lost 2 bases, J lost 3 bases, and 6 bases stayed unmatched.

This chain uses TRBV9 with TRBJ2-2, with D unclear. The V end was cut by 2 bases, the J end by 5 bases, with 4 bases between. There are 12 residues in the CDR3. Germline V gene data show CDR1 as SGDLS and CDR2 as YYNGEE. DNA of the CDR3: TGTGCCAGCAGCGTTTATACCGGGGAGCTGTTTTTT. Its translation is CASSVYTGELFF.

The DNA for the CDR3 is TGTGCCAGCAGTGGTGGCATAGGGGGCTATGGCTACACCTTC. Its protein is CASSGGIGGYGYTF. The chain carries TRBV6-1 and TRBJ1-2; D might be TRBD1 (6 bases). The germline V gene has CDR1 MNHNS and CDR2 SASEGT. There are 14 residues in the CDR3. Trimming took 4 bases from V and 4 from J, leaving 13 bases between them.

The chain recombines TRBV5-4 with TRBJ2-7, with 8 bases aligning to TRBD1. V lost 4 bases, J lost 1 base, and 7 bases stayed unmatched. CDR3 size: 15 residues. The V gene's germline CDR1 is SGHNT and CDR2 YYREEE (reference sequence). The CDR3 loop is CASSAGQGPSYEQYF. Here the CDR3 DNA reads TGTGCCAGCAGCGCAGGACAGGGACCATCCTACGAGCAGTACTTC.

Written as DNA, the CDR3 is TGTGCCAGCAGCCGAGGACAGGTCCTTGAAAAACTGTTTTTT. Protein sequence: CASSRGQVLEKLFF. The chain joins TRBV7-9 to TRBJ1-4, with 7 bases fitting TRBD1. The trim removed 5 bases at V and 7 bases at J, leaving 7 bases unmatched. The CDR3 consists of 14 residues. Germline-derived CDR1 and CDR2 are SEHNR and FQNEAQ (reference sequence).

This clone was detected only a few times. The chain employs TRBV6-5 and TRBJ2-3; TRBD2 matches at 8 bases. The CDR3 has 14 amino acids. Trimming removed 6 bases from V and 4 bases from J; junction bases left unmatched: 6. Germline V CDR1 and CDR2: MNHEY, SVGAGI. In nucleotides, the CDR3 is TGTGCCAGCAGACGAGGACTAGCTGCAGATACGCAGTATTTT. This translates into CASRRGLAADTQYF.

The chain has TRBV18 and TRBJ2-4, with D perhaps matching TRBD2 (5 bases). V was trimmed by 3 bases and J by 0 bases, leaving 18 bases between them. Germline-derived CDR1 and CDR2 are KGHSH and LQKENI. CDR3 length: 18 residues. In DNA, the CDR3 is TGTGCCAGCTCACCCCTTGGGGAGTCGTCTTTAGCCAAAAACATTCAGTACTTC. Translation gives CASSPLGESSLAKNIQYF.

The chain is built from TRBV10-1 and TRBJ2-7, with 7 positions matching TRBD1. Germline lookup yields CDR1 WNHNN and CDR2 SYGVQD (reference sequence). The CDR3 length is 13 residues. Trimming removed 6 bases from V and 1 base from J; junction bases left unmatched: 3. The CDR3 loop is CASSGDRSYEQYF. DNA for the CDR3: TGCGCCAGCAGCGGGGACAGATCCTACGAGCAGTACTTC.

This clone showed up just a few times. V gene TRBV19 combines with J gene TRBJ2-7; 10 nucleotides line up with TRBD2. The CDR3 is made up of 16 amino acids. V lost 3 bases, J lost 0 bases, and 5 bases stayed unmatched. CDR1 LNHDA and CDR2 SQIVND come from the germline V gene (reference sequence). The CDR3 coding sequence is TGTGCCAGTAGTATCGTGGGACTAGCGAACTCCTACGAGCAGTACTTC. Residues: CASSIVGLANSYEQYF.

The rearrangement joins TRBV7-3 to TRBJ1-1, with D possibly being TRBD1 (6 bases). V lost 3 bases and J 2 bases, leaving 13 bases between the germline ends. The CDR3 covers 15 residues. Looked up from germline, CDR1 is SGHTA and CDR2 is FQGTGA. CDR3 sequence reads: CASSLGAEPNTEAFF. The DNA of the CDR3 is TGTGCCAGCAGCTTGGGGGCAGAGCCTAACACTGAAGCTTTCTTT.